This T cell receptor (beta chain) was captured by sequencing in a study of monozygotic twins with cystic fibrosis. The study's findings and limits: Nucleotide-identical clonotype sharing was significantly higher within monozygotic CF twin pairs than between unrelated CF individuals. Shared CDR3 numbers were not associated with age, concordance or severity.

The CDR3 is 14 residues long. V lost 7 bases to trimming and J lost 0 bases, with 9 bases between them. From germline, CDR1 is SNHLY and CDR2 FYNNEI. A remark on this clone: What it recognizes is unknown.

Data came from immunoSEQ multiplex PCR; TCRdb stores just in-frame clones and leaves some out. The sample has roughly 14,000 clones, approximately 98% seen once. J is TRBJ1-4 and V is TRBV2; D uncertain. Material: blood. The receptor's source is a girl aged 2-15 years with cystic fibrosis. The chain's CDR3 is CASKQGPTNEKLFF. CDR3 in DNA: TGTGCCAGCAAGCAAGGTCCAACTAATGAAAAACTGTTTTTT.